The clone carrying this TCR beta chain was observed a handful of times. The antigen is unknown. Via the markers CD45RO/CCR7/CD25/CD127/CD95/CD27, stem cell-like memory, regulatory, central memory and naive CD4+ cells were sorted. Sequencing targeted expressed TCRB transcripts, as all isolated RNA had been reverse transcribed. TCRdb's table, derived via immunoSEQ multiplex PCR, lists solely in-frame clones and lacks some. The profile covers 100,000 to 150,000 clones, with around 9% appearing a single time and over 0.6% taken by the ten largest. This sample is drawn from a study of beta chain features in type 1 diabetes. The CDR3 contains 15 residues. The V segment lost 4 bases and the J segment 6 bases; nucleotides outside the gene matches: 10. Germline V gene lookup returns CDR1 SGHNT and CDR2 YYREEE (reference sequence). Regarding the study as a whole: Shortening that was moderate but significant affected the TCRB CDR3s of Type 1 diabetes patients in all four CD4+ subsets.

The receptor comes from a man younger than 40 with type 1 diabetes. This sequence joins TRBV5-4 and TRBJ2-1; 7 bases align to TRBD2. The sequencing input was central memory CD4+ T cells from blood. CDR3: CASSTHQSGVNEQFF. DNA of the CDR3: TGTGCCAGCAGCACCCACCAGAGCGGGGTCAATGAGCAGTTCTTC.